These 9 T cell receptor beta chains were all obtained from the same sample, sequenced in a study of CD8 T cells in ankylosing spondylitis. MiXCR, applied by TCRdb to the 5' RACE reads, yields one record per CDR3 protein. The profile covers 25,000 to 30,000 distinct CDR3 sequences, with 7.9% appearing a single time and roughly 30% taken by the ten largest. Sequences were obtained from blood. Every receptor here comes from a male donor with ankylosing spondylitis or in good health (not recorded which).

The chain is built from TRBV5-1 and TRBJ1-1; maybe TRBD1 (6 bases). The V gene lost 0 bases and the J gene lost 1 base, with 10 bases spanning the gap. Germline CDR1 SGHRS, CDR2 YFSETQ. CDR3 length equals 15 residues. The CDR3 spells CASSLGGRGNTEAFF. CDR3 DNA: TGCGCCAGCAGCTTGGGGGGGCGCGGGAACACTGAAGCTTTCTTT.

This clonotype has ten or more counts. The J gene is TRBJ2-1, the V gene TRBV5-1; 12 nucleotides agree with TRBD2. CDR1 and CDR2 from the germline V gene are SGHRS and YFSETQ. This CDR3 has 15 residues. V lost 3 bases, J lost 9 bases, and 7 bases stayed unmatched. The CDR3 nucleotides read TGCGCCAGCAGCTCCCTAGCGGGGGGGCGGGGTGAGCAGTTCTTC. This sequence encodes CASSSLAGGRGEQFF.

In this sample, this clonotype turned up a few times. This chain joins TRBV19 and TRBJ1-5, with a possible D match to TRBD1 (5 bases). The CDR3 is 14 amino acids. V lost 4 bases and J lost 3, with 10 bases in between. The V gene's germline CDR1 is LNHDA and CDR2 SQIVND (reference sequence). The CDR3 here is CASSTYRTNQPQHF. CDR3 bases: TGTGCCAGTAGTACGTACAGGACCAATCAGCCCCAGCATTTT.

V and J are TRBV6-5 and TRBJ2-1; weak D call: TRBD1 (6 bases). V dropped 0 bases and J dropped 3 bases, with 6 bases sitting between them. The germline V gene has CDR1 MNHEY and CDR2 SVGAGI. The CDR3 runs to 14 residues. CDR3 protein: CASSYSDSYNEQFF. DNA of the CDR3: TGTGCCAGCAGTTACTCGGACAGCTACAATGAGCAGTTCTTC.

This clonotype was counted only a few times. This chain connects TRBV20-1 to TRBJ2-1; no reliable D call. This CDR3 spans 14 amino acids. V was clipped by 1 base and J by 4 bases, with 11 bases between them. CDR1 DFQATT and CDR2 SNEGSKA come from the germline V gene (reference sequence). The CDR3 nucleotides read TGCAGTGCTAGAGGGGTCCTCCATTACAATGAGCAGTTCTTC. Translation gives CSARGVLHYNEQFF.

This clonotype was detected ten times or more. V usage is TRBV5-6 and J usage is TRBJ2-3; no firm D call. The V and J ends lost 1 base and 5 bases respectively, with 8 bases between them. Germline CDR1 is SGHDT and CDR2 is YYEEEE. The CDR3 extends over 13 amino acids. This chain's CDR3 is CASSLQRRDTQYF. The CDR3 nucleotides read TGTGCCAGCAGCTTGCAGCGCCGAGATACGCAGTATTTT.

J is TRBJ2-1 and V is TRBV5-1, with D hard to call. Germline V gene lookup returns CDR1 SGHRS and CDR2 YFSETQ. The CDR3 has 11 residues. Trimming stripped 6 bases from V and 8 bases from J, with 9 bases between. CDR3: CASKEYDEQFF. CDR3 in DNA: TGCGCCAGCAAAGAATACGATGAGCAGTTCTTC.

The table lists this clonotype with many counts. The genes are TRBV29-1 and TRBJ2-5, with D hard to call. Deletions cut 5 bases from V and 5 bases from J, with 15 bases between. In germline, CDR1 is SQVTM, CDR2 ANQGSEA. This CDR3 contains 13 residues. CDR3 loop: CSVYFALGETQYF. The DNA for the CDR3 is TGCAGCGTTTATTTTGCCTTGGGGGAGACCCAGTACTTC.

This clonotype has at least ten counts. The chain links TRBV27 to TRBJ2-2, with 8 bases that match TRBD2. The CDR3 spans 16 residues. With V trimmed by 3 bases and J by 6 bases, 9 bases remained unmatched. Germline V gives CDR1 MNHEY, CDR2 SMNVEV (reference sequence). CDR3: CASSFSGTRRAGELFF. In DNA form, the CDR3 reads TGTGCCAGCAGTTTTTCCGGGACTAGAAGGGCCGGGGAGCTGTTTTTT.